The 20 T cell receptor beta chains presented below share a single source sample, sequenced in a study of blood T cells in healthy people across ages. A second PCR, run for roughly 7 to 11 cycles, used a sample-barcoded 5' primer plus a J-beta primer mix. TCRdb analysed the 5' RACE reads with MiXCR anew, one entry per CDR3 protein. The data contain 1.5 million or so distinct CDR3 sequences, around two fifths of them singletons. The sequenced sample consisted of blood. The origin of the receptors is a woman under 30 in good health.

This clonotype appeared once. The chain employs TRBV11-2 and TRBJ2-2; D is perhaps TRBD2 (5 bases). This CDR3 region has 15 residues. CDR1 is SGHAT and CDR2 is FQNNGV in the germline V gene. V was trimmed by 5 bases and J by 1 base, leaving 11 bases between them. The CDR3 is CASSREAGNTGELFF. The DNA of the CDR3 is TGTGCCAGCAGCCGGGAAGCAGGGAACACCGGGGAGCTGTTTTTT.

This clonotype was recorded a few times. The chain combines TRBV28 with TRBJ1-1, with D possibly matching TRBD1 (6 bases). V lost 4 bases to trimming and J lost 4 bases, with 19 bases between them. Germline V lookup: CDR1 MDHEN, CDR2 SYDVKM. CDR3 length: 16 amino acids. The CDR3 DNA sequence: TGTGCCAGCAGTTCGGGGGGACAAGGGTCGGCCACTGAAGCTTTCTTT. Translating gives CASSSGGQGSATEAFF.

The chain links TRBV24-1 to TRBJ2-5, with TRBD1 matching over 9 bases. The V and J ends lost 1 base and 2 bases, in that order; junction bases with no gene match: 1. This CDR3 contains 15 residues. In germline, CDR1 is KGHDR, CDR2 SFDVKD. CDR3 protein: CATSDFGTGQETQYF. DNA of the CDR3: TGTGCCACCAGTGATTTCGGGACAGGGCAAGAGACCCAGTACTTC.

This chain joins TRBV28 and TRBJ2-4; 7 bases are a match to TRBD1. The J call may be incorrect, as the DNA end agrees better with TRBJ2-7. Germline V gene lookup returns CDR1 MDHEN and CDR2 SYDVKM. The CDR3 loop spans 14 amino acids. In DNA form, the CDR3 reads TGTGCCAGCACTTCTAGGGGACAGATCTACGAGCAGTACTTC. Protein sequence: CASTSRGQIYEQYF.

Only a few counts were recorded for this clonotype. The rearrangement links TRBV5-1 to TRBJ2-3, with 7 bases aligning to TRBD1. CDR3 length: 15 residues. Germline loops: CDR1 SGHRS, CDR2 YFSETQ. V shed 5 bases and J 2 bases; nucleotides not matched to a gene: 8. The CDR3 loop reads CASRQTGDFTDTQYF. CDR3 nucleotide sequence: TGCGCCAGCAGACAAACAGGGGATTTCACAGATACGCAGTATTTT.

This chain connects TRBV6-1 to TRBJ2-7, with D perhaps matching TRBD2 (7 bases). The CDR3 is 14 residues long. Germline V gene lookup returns CDR1 MNHNS and CDR2 SASEGT. The V end lost 7 bases, the J end lost 0 bases, and 13 bases lay between the germline ends. The CDR3 bases are TGTGCCAGCATCCGAGGGGGGGTCTCCTACGAGCAGTACTTC. Translation gives CASIRGGVSYEQYF.

The table lists this clonotype with a few counts. The genes are TRBV7-9 and TRBJ1-5, with D maybe TRBD1 (6 bases). CDR1 is SEHNR, CDR2 FQNEAQ, per germline (reference sequence). V was pared by 2 bases and J by 9 bases, with 8 bases between. CDR3 size: 12 residues. The CDR3: CASSLTGRPQHF. The CDR3 bases are TGTGCCAGCAGCTTAACAGGGCGGCCCCAGCATTTT.

V gene TRBV9 combines with J gene TRBJ2-1, with D perhaps assigned TRBD1 or TRBD2 (5 bases each). CDR1 and CDR2 from the germline V gene are SGDLS and YYNGEE. V was trimmed by 3 bases and J by 5 bases, leaving 15 bases between them. There are 15 residues in the CDR3. The CDR3 spells CASSARDGTHNEQFF. The DNA for the CDR3 is TGTGCCAGCAGCGCCCGGGACGGGACCCACAATGAGCAGTTCTTC.

The chain joins TRBV12-3 or TRBV12-4 to TRBJ1-5; TRBD1 is a possible D gene (6 bases). This CDR3 is built from 15 residues. V was pared by 6 bases and J by 4 bases, with 16 bases between. The CDR3 nucleotides are TGTGCCAGCAGCCCACAAACAGGGCTTAATCAGCCCCAGCATTTT. Translated, it gives CASSPQTGLNQPQHF.

The table lists this clonotype with a count of one. The genes are TRBV6-5 and TRBJ2-1; D might be TRBD1 (5 bases). The CDR3 is 13 residues long. The germline V gene has CDR1 MNHEY and CDR2 SVGAGI. The V and J ends lost 4 bases and 6 bases respectively, with 10 bases between them. In DNA form, the CDR3 reads TGTGCCAGCAGTTCCACAGGTTCCAATGAGCAGTTCTTC. It encodes CASSSTGSNEQFF.

The gene calls are TRBV3-1 and TRBJ2-4; 10 bases map to TRBD2. The J segment lost 13 bases and the V segment lost 2 bases, leaving 11 bases of the junction unmatched. The CDR3 length is 15 residues. Germline V CDR1 and CDR2: LGHDT, YNNKEL (reference sequence). DNA for the CDR3: TGTGCCAGCAGCCAAAACCTAGCGGGAGTTGGGGAGCAGTACTTC. Protein product: CASSQNLAGVGEQYF.

This clonotype was seen a handful of times. This chain joins TRBV28 and TRBJ2-1, with TRBD1 as a possible D gene (5 bases). Trimming stripped 2 bases from V and 10 bases from J, with 15 bases between. The CDR3 extends over 14 amino acids. Germline lookup yields CDR1 MDHEN and CDR2 SYDVKM. The CDR3 bases are TGTGCCAGCAGTTTAGGGGCAGTGTCCGGCGAGCAGTTCTTC. Translation gives CASSLGAVSGEQFF.

V usage is TRBV9 and J usage is TRBJ2-7; TRBD1 or TRBD2 may be the D gene (5 bases each). CDR1 is SGDLS and CDR2 is YYNGEE in the germline V gene. The CDR3 has 16 residues. Trimming removed 2 bases from V and 5 bases from J, with 20 bases in between. The CDR3 DNA is TGTGCCAGCAGCGTCGCCCCGGGACGCTCGGGAAACGAGCAGTACTTC. It yields the protein CASSVAPGRSGNEQYF. Variable domain in full (rest from reference TRBV9 and TRBJ2-7): DSGVTQTPKHLITATGQRVTLRCSPRSGDLSVYWYQQSLDQGLQFLIQYYNGEERAKGNILERFSAQQFPDLHSELNLSSLELGDSALYFCASSVAPGRSGNEQYFGPGTRLTVT.

This chain joins TRBV12-3 or TRBV12-4 and TRBJ2-1; TRBD2 matches at 11 bases. The assigned J gene may be wrong: the sequence end matches TRBJ2-7 better. This CDR3 contains 15 residues. Written as DNA, the CDR3 is TGTGCCAGCAGTTCGGGACTAGCGGTCGACAATGAGCAGTACTTC. It specifies CASSSGLAVDNEQYF.

This sequence joins TRBV20-1 and TRBJ2-4; D perhaps matches TRBD2 (6 bases). Trimming pared 4 bases from V and 15 bases from J, leaving 16 bases between. There are 11 residues in the CDR3. CDR1 is DFQATT and CDR2 is SNEGSKA in the germline V gene (reference sequence). Here the CDR3 reads CSAKKDRDWYF. The CDR3 DNA sequence: TGCAGTGCTAAAAAGGATCGGGACTGGTACTTC.

V usage is TRBV9 and J usage is TRBJ2-1; 7 bases are shared with TRBD1. CDR3 size: 12 residues. Trimming took 2 bases from V and 15 from J; bases not matched to a gene: 8. CDR1 is SGDLS, CDR2 YYNGEE, per germline. CDR3 sequence reads: CASSVRQGPPFF. As DNA, the CDR3 is TGTGCCAGCAGCGTCAGACAGGGTCCCCCGTTCTTC. Together with reference TRBV9 and TRBJ2-1, the CDR3 gives the full variable domain: DSGVTQTPKHLITATGQRVTLRCSPRSGDLSVYWYQQSLDQGLQFLIQYYNGEERAKGNILERFSAQQFPDLHSELNLSSLELGDSALYFCASSVRQGPPFFGPGTRLTVL.

The chain couples TRBV30 to TRBJ1-3; tentative D call: TRBD1 (5 bases). CDR1 GTSNPN and CDR2 SVGIG come from the germline V gene (reference sequence). The V end was cut by 0 bases, the J end by 4 bases, with 13 bases between. The CDR3 spans 15 residues. CDR3 protein: CAWSVLSQGGNTIYF. CDR3 DNA: TGTGCCTGGAGTGTACTTTCCCAGGGAGGAAACACCATATATTTT.

The chain employs TRBV6-5 and TRBJ1-1; TRBD1 matches 9 bases. Looked up from germline, CDR1 is MNHEY and CDR2 is SVGAGI. The trim removed 5 bases at V and 5 bases at J, leaving 6 bases unmatched. The CDR3 contains 14 residues. The CDR3 region is CASSHVTGGTEAFF. The CDR3, as DNA: TGTGCCAGCAGTCATGTGACAGGGGGAACTGAAGCTTTCTTT.

CDR3 DNA sequence: TGCGCCAGCAGCGGAGGTAGCGGGTCCAGCTCCTACAATGAGCAGTTCTTC. Translating it yields CASSGGSGSSSYNEQFF. The chain employs TRBV5-1 and TRBJ2-1; 7 positions match TRBD2. V shed 4 bases and J 0 bases; nucleotides not matched to a gene: 10. The CDR3 spans 17 residues. Germline values: CDR1 SGHRS, CDR2 YFSETQ.

The chain uses TRBV20-1 and TRBJ2-1; unclear D gene. The ends were cut back, 3 bases at V and 9 bases at J, with 12 bases in the middle. The germline V gene encodes CDR1 DFQATT and CDR2 SNEGSKA (reference sequence). This CDR3 is 12 amino acids long. The CDR3 DNA sequence: TGCAGTGCTAGGGAAACACGTGTTGAGCAGTTCTTC. Translating gives CSARETRVEQFF.